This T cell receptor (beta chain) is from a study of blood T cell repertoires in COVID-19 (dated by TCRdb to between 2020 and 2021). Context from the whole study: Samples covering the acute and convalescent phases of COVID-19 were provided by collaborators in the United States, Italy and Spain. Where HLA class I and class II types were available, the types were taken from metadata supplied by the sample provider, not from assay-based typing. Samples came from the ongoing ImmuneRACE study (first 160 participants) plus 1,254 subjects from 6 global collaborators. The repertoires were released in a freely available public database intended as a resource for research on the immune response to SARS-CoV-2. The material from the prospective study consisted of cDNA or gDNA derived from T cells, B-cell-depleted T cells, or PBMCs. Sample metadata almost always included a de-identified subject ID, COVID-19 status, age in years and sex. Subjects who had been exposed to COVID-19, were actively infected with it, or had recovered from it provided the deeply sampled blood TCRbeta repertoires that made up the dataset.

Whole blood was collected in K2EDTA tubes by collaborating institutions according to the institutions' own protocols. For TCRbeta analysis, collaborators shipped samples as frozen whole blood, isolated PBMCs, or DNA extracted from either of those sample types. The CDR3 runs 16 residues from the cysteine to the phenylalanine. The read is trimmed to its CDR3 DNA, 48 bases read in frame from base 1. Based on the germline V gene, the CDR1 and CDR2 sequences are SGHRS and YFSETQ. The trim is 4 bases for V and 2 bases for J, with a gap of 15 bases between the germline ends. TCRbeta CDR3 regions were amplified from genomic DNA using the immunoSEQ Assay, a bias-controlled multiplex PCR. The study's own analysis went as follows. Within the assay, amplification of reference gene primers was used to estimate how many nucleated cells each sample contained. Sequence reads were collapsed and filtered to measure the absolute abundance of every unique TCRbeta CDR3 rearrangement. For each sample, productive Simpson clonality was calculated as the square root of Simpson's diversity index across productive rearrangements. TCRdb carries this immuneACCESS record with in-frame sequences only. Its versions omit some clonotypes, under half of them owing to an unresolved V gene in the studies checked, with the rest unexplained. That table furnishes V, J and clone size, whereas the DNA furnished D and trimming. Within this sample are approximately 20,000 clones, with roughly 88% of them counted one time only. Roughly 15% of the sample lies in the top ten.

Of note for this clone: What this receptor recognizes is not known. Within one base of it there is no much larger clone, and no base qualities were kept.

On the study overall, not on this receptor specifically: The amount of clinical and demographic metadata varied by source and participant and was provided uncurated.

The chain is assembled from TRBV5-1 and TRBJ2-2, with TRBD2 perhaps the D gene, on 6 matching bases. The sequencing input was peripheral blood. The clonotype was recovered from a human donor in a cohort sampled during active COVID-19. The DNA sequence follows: TGCGCCAGCAGCATGTTGGGACTTTCCAACACCGGGGAGCTGTTTTTT. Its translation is CASSMLGLSNTGELFF.